These 2 T cell receptor beta chains originate from one sample sequenced in a study of blood T cell repertoires in COVID-19. Sequencing used immunoSEQ multiplex PCR; TCRdb keeps in-frame clones, though not all of them. This sample yields 180,000 or so clones, of which approximately 83% are seen a single time; roughly 8.2% belongs to the top ten. Sequencing used peripheral blood. The receptors shown here come from a man aged 55 to 69 with acute or convalescent COVID-19.

The chain is built from TRBV5-8 and TRBJ1-4; 8 bases line up with TRBD1. The junction had 9 bases not matched to a gene; V was cut back by 4 bases and J by 7 bases. The CDR3 runs 15 residues. CDR1 and CDR2 (germline): SGHTS, YDEGEE. CDR3 nucleotide sequence: TGTGCCAGCAGCAACATAGCGGACAGGGCTGAAAAACTGTTTTTT. Translating it yields CASSNIADRAEKLFF.

This clone was seen a few times. V and J are TRBV28 and TRBJ1-4; maybe TRBD1 (6 bases). Between the trimmed V and J ends, which lost 10 bases and 7 bases, there was a span of 25 bases. The length of the CDR3 is 16 residues. Germline loops: CDR1 MDHEN, CDR2 SYDVKM. The CDR3 DNA follows: TGTGCCACCACCCTCGGCGGGGGACAAGGGACTGAAAAACTGTTTTTT. The encoded protein is CATTLGGGQGTEKLFF.